The 9 T cell receptor beta chains presented below share a single source sample, sequenced in a study of T cells expressing NK-cell markers (dated by TCRdb to about 2020). The method behind the library was 5' RACE. Sequencer: Illumina HiSeq 2000. TCRdb reprocessed the sequencing reads and holds a single record per CDR3 protein sequence, with no DNA. The sample's table covers about 550,000 distinct CDR3 sequences. Around 4% of the sample is taken by the ten largest. Sequencing was carried out using blood T cells: a sorted CD56 or NKG2C T cell subset, CD4+ or CD8+ T cells, or bulk PBMC T cells (not recorded which). The receptors were gathered from a man in his late teens or twenties in good health. Donor details come from another sample of the same person, matched by shared clones.

The J gene is TRBJ1-2, the V gene TRBV4-1; the TCRdb D gene call, TRBD1, has no DNA to confirm it. The CDR3 consists of 12 residues. From germline, CDR1 is MGHRA and CDR2 YSYEKL. The CDR3 spells CASSPTVGGYTF.

This rearrangement joins TRBV28 to TRBJ2-4; the D gene TCRdb calls, TRBD2, cannot be checked with no DNA. The germline CDR1 and CDR2 sequences are MDHEN and SYDVKM. This CDR3 region has 16 residues. Here the CDR3 reads CASSLRTGLAGGLKYF.

The chain is built from TRBV27 and TRBJ2-7; TCRdb names TRBD2, which stays unverified in the absence of DNA. The CDR3 length is 16 residues. Germline-derived CDR1 and CDR2 are MNHEY and SMNVEV (reference sequence). The CDR3 sequence is CASSLYGQPAGDEQYF.

This chain uses TRBV12-3 or TRBV12-4 with TRBJ1-2; TCRdb names TRBD1, which stays unverified in the absence of DNA. CDR3 length equals 12 residues. The CDR3 spells CASSSGADGYTF.

The V gene is TRBV5-1, the J gene TRBJ1-1. The CDR3 contains 12 residues. Germline CDR1 and CDR2: SGHRS and YFSETQ. This chain's CDR3 is CASSEMNTEAFF.

CDR3 amino acids: CSAKTARGRNYEQYF. The chain employs TRBV20-1 and TRBJ2-7; TCRdb designates TRBD2, a call that cannot be tested without DNA. There are 15 residues in the CDR3. Germline V gives CDR1 DFQATT, CDR2 SNEGSKA (reference sequence).

The chain joins TRBV20-1 to TRBJ2-2; with no DNA, the TCRdb D assignment of TRBD1 cannot be verified. Germline values: CDR1 DFQATT, CDR2 SNEGSKA (reference sequence). The CDR3 has 13 amino acids. CDR3 amino acids: CSAPRPGAGELFF.

The chain uses TRBV6-1 and TRBJ2-3; without DNA, the TCRdb call of TRBD2 cannot be checked. CDR1 and CDR2 (germline): MNHNS, SASEGT. The CDR3 sequence is 17 residues long. The CDR3: CASSRTSGRVYADTQYF.

The chain's CDR3 is CASSPTGRGEAFF. The V and J genes are TRBV7-9 and TRBJ1-1; TCRdb selects TRBD1, and the lack of DNA leaves this call unchecked. The CDR3 length is 13 residues. CDR1 is SEHNR and CDR2 is FQNEAQ in the germline V gene (reference sequence).